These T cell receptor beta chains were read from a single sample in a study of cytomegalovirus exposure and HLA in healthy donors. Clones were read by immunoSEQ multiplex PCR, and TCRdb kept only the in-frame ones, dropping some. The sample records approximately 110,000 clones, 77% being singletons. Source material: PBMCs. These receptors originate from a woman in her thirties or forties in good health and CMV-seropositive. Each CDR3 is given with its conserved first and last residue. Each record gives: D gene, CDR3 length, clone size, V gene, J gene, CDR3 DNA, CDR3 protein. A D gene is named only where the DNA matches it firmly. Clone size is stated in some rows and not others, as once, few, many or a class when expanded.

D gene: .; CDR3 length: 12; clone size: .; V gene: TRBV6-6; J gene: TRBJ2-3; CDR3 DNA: TGTGCCAGCCGTCCCAGCACAGATACGCAGTATTTT; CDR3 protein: CASRPSTDTQYF
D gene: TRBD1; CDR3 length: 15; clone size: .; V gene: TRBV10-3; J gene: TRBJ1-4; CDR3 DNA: TGTGCCATCAGTGAGAGTAAGGGGGCGACGGAAAAACTGTTTTTT; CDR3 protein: CAISESKGATEKLFF
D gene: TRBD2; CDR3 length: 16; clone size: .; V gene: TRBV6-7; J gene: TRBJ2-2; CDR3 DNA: TGTGCCAGCCCTAAGGGAGGGCGAACGAACACCGGGGAGCTGTTTTTT; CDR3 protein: CASPKGGRTNTGELFF
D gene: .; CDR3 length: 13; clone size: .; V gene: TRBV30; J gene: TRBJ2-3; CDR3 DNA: TGTGCCTGGAGTGGGCAGGCCACAGATACGCAGTATTTT; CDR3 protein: CAWSGQATDTQYF
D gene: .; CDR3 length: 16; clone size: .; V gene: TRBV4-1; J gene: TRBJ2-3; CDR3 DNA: TGCGCCAGCAGCCAAGACCCGAGCACTGGCACAGATACGCAGTATTTT; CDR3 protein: CASSQDPSTGTDTQYF
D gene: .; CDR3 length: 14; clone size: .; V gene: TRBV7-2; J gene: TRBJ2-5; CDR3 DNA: TGTGCCAGCAGCTTAACTGTGAATGAAGAGACCCAGTACTTC; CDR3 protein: CASSLTVNEETQYF
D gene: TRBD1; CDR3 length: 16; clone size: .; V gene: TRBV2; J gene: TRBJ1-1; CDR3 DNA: TGTGCCAGCAGTGAAGAGGAGGGGGCTATCGGCACTGAAGCTTTCTTT; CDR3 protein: CASSEEEGAIGTEAFF
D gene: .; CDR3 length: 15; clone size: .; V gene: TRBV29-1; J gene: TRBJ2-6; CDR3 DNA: TGCAGCGTCGAAACAGGGTTCTCCGGGGCCAACGTCCTGACTTTC; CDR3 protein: CSVETGFSGANVLTF
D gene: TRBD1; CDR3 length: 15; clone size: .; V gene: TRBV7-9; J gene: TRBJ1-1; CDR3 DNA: TGTGCCAGCAGCTTAGAGTCAGGGGGCAGCACTGAAGCTTTCTTT; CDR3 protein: CASSLESGGSTEAFF
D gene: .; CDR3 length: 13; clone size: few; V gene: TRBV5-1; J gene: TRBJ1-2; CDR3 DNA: TGCGCCAGCAGCTTGATACGATTAGAGGGCTACACCTTC; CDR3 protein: CASSLIRLEGYTF
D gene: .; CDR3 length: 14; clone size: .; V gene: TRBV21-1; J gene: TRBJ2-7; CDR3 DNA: TGTGCCAGCAGCCCTCAGGACAGGGAAGGCGAGCAGTACTTC; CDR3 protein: CASSPQDREGEQYF
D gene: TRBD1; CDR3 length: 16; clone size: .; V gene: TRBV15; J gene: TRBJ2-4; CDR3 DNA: TGTGCCACCAGCAGTCTACAGGGGGCACCAAAAAACATTCAGTACTTC; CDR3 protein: CATSSLQGAPKNIQYF
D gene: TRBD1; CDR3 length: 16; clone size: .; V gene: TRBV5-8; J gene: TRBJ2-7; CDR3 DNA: TGTGCCAGCAGCTTGCTCACCGGGACAGGTTTTCTCGAGCAGTACTTC; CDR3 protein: CASSLLTGTGFLEQYF
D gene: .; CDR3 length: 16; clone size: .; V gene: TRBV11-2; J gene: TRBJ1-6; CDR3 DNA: TGTGCCAGCAGCTTAGATGTCGGGATTTATAATTCACCCCTCCACTTT; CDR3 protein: CASSLDVGIYNSPLHF
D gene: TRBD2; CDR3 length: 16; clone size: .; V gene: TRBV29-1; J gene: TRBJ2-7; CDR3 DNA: TGCAGCGTTGGGGGCGTGGGGGGGTCTAGCTCCTACGAGCAGTACTTC; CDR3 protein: CSVGGVGGSSSYEQYF
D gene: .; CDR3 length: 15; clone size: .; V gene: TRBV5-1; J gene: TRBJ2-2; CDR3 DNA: TGCGCCAGCAGCTTAAGACAAAAGGTCACCGGGGAGCTGTTTTTT; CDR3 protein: CASSLRQKVTGELFF
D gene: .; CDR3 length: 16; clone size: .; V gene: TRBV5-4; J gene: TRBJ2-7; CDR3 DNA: TGTGCCAGCAGCTTGGGGGATGGGCAGGGAAGCTACGAGCAGTACTTC; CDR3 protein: CASSLGDGQGSYEQYF
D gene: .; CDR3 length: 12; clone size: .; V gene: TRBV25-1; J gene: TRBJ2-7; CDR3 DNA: TGTGCCAGCAGTGCCGGGAGCTACGAGCAGTACTTC; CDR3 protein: CASSAGSYEQYF
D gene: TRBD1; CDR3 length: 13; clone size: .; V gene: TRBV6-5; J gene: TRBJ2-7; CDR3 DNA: TGTGCCAGCAGACTGAACAGGGGGGACGAGCAGTACTTC; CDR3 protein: CASRLNRGDEQYF
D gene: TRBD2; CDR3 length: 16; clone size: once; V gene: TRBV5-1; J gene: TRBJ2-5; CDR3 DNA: TGCGCCAGCAGCTTGGGTAGCGGGAGGGCCGGAGAGACCCAGTACTTC; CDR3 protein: CASSLGSGRAGETQYF
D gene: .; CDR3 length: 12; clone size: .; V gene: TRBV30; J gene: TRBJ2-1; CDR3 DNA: TGTGCCTGGAGTAAGGGCACGGGGGAGCAGTTCTTC; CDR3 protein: CAWSKGTGEQFF
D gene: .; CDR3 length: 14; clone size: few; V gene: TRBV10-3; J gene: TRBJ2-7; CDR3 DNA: TGTGCCATCAGTGAGGGACTACCCGTGTACGAGCAGTACTTC; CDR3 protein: CAISEGLPVYEQYF
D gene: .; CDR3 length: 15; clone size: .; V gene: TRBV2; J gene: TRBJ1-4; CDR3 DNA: TGTGCCAGCAGTGAAGCGCCCGGGGAACCCGAAAAACTGTTTTTT; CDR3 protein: CASSEAPGEPEKLFF
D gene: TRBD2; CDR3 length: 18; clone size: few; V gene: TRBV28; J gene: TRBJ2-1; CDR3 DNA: TGTGCCAGCAGCCCGACTCTAGCGGGAGTACCCTTCGGGAATGAGCAGTTCTTC; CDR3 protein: CASSPTLAGVPFGNEQFF
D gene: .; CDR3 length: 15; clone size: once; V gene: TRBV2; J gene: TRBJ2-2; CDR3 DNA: TGTGCCAGCAGTGAACTATCCGGGAACACCGGGGAGCTGTTTTTT; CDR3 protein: CASSELSGNTGELFF
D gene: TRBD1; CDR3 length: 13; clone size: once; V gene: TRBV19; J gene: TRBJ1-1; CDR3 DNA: TGTGCCACCCAGGGGGGCTTCGACACTGAAGCTTTCTTT; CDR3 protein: CATQGGFDTEAFF
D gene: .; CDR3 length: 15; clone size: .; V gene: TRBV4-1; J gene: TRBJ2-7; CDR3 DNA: TGCGCCAGCAGCCAAGAGGGCGGGGCCCCCTACGAGCAGTACTTC; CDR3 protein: CASSQEGGAPYEQYF
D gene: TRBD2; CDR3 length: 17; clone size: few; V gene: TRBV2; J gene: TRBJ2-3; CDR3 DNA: TGTGCCAGCAGTGAAGGTGGGGCGGGAGCTAAGATAGATACGCAGTATTTT; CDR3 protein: CASSEGGAGAKIDTQYF
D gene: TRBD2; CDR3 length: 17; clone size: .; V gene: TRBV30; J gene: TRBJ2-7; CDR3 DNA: TGTGCCTGGAGCCCCCGGGGACTTTCCGGGGGGGCCTACGAGCAGTACTTC; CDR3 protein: CAWSPRGLSGGAYEQYF
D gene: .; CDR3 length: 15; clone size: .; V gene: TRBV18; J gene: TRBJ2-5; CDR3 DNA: TGTGCCAGCTCACCGACGGCGGAAGGTTACGAGACCCAGTACTTC; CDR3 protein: CASSPTAEGYETQYF
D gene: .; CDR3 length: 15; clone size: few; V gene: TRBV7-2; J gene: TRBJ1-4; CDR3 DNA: TGTGCCAGCAGCTTACGCCGGGGTACCGGTGAAAAACTGTTTTTT; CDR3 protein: CASSLRRGTGEKLFF
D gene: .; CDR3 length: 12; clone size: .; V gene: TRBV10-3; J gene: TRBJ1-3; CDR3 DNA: TGTGCCATCAGTGAGAAAGGAGACACCATATATTTT; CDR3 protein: CAISEKGDTIYF
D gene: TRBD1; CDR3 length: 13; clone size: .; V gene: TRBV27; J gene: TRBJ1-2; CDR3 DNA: TGTGCCAGCAGTGGCAGGGGGAAGGAGGGCTACACCTTC; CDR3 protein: CASSGRGKEGYTF
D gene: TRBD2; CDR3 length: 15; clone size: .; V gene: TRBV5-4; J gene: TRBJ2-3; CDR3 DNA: TGTGCCAGCAGCTTAAGCGGGAGGCGGACAGATACGCAGTATTTT; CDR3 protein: CASSLSGRRTDTQYF
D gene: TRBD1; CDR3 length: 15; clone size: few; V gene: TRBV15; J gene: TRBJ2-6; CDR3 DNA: TGTGCCACCAGCAACAGGGGATTAGGGGCCAACGTCCTGACTTTC; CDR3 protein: CATSNRGLGANVLTF
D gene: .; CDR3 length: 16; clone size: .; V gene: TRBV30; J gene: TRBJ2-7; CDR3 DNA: TGTGCCTGGAGTTCAGGCTTGGATGCGGGAACCTACGAGCAGTACTTC; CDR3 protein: CAWSSGLDAGTYEQYF
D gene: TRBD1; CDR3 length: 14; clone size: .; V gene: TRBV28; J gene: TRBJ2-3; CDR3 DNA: TGTGCCAGCAGTCCCTACAGGGGGGCAGATACGCAGTATTTT; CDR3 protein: CASSPYRGADTQYF
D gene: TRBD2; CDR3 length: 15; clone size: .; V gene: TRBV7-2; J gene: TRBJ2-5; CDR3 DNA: TGTGCCAGCAGCTTAGTGGCTAGCGGGACGGAGACCCAGTACTTC; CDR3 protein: CASSLVASGTETQYF
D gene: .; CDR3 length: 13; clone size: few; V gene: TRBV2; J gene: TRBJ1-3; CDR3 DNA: TGTGCCAGTTTCAGGACAGCTGGAAACACCATATATTTT; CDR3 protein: CASFRTAGNTIYF
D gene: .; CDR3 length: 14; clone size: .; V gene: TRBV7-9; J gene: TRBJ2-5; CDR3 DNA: TGTGCCAGCAGCTTAACAGGGACGATGGAGACCCAGTACTTC; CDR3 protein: CASSLTGTMETQYF
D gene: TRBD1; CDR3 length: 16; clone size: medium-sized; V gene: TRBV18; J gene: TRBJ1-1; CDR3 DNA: TGTGCCAGCTCACCACTGTCGGCAGGGGGGAACACTGAAGCTTTCTTT; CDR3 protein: CASSPLSAGGNTEAFF
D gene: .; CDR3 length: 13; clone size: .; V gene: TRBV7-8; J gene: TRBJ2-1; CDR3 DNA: TGTGCCATCTCCCAGGGCTCCTACAATGAGCAGTTCTTC; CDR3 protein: CAISQGSYNEQFF
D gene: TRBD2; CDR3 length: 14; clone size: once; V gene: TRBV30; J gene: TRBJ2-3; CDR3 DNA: TGTGCCTCGCTTCGGCGGGAGGATTTCAATACGCAGTATTTT; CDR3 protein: CASLRREDFNTQYF
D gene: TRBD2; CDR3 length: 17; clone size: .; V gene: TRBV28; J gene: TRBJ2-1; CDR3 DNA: TGTGCCAGCAGTTTCTTGGGACTAGCGGGAGATAACAATGAGCAGTTCTTC; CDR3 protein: CASSFLGLAGDNNEQFF
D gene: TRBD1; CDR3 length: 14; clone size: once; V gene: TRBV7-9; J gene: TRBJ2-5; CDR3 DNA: TGTGCCAGCAGCCATTCACAGGGGTGGGAGACCCAGTACTTC; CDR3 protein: CASSHSQGWETQYF
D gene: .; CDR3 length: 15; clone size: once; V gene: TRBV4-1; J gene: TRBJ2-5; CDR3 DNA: TGCGCCAGCAGCCTAAAAGGGACGGAGGGAGAGACCCAGTACTTC; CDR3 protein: CASSLKGTEGETQYF
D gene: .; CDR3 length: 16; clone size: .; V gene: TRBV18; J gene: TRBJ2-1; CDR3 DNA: TGTGCCAGCTCACCACAAGGTACTCTTGGGAGTGGTGAGCAGTTCTTC; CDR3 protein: CASSPQGTLGSGEQFF